At least ten counts were recorded for the clone carrying this T cell receptor (beta chain). Its target is not known. The data were obtained in a study of T-cell reconstitution after alpha-beta-depleted transplantation in children. Study-wide results and limits: Surviving thymic progenitors and recipient T cells were the source of high TCRbeta diversity at day 60 in some patients. Alpha-beta T cells present about two months after transplant were reported to originate from several hundred expanded graft clones. At one year after transplant, newly produced T cells mostly accounted for T-cell counts and diversity.

A TCRbeta library incorporating unique molecular identifiers was prepared. One entry per CDR3 protein, called by TCRdb with MiXCR from the PCR reads. Among roughly 790,000 distinct CDR3 sequences listed, roughly 16% were seen once. The CDR3 spans 16 residues. From germline, CDR1 is SGHRS and CDR2 YFSETQ. Trimming stripped 9 bases from V and 14 bases from J, with 32 bases between. V gene TRBV5-1 combines with J gene TRBJ1-4; D gene uncertain. The receptor was isolated from a male patient between 10 and 17 years old who had a stem cell transplant for acute lymphoblastic leukemia, so the T cells may come from the graft donor. The sequencing here drew on PBMCs, mostly from graft donor cells, taken 360 days after TCRalphabeta/CD19-depleted stem cell transplant. CDR3 in DNA: TGCGCCATCCTCTATGAGATCCTGCTAGGGAAGGCCACCCTGTTTTTT. Translated: CAILYEILLGKATLFF.